This TCR beta chain was found in a study of spatial heterogeneity in lung cancer. Study context: Consistent detection of more beta-chain than alpha-chain sequences was observed. Every unique TCR and UMI combination, on average, appeared more than ten times in raw reads. Study-wide results and caveats: In blood, ubiquitous expanded tumor TCRs appeared more at resection than follow-up.

The CDR3 has 16 residues. From germline, CDR1 is MDHEN and CDR2 SYDVKM. With V trimmed by 8 bases and J by 2 bases, 12 bases remained unmatched. The time point was: sample taken at primary tumor resection. Unsorted whole RNA from tumor, nontumor lung or frozen PBMC underwent sequencing. Samples were donated by 72 untreated early-stage non-small cell lung cancer patients. One entry per CDR3 protein results from TCRdb running MiXCR on the 5' RACE reads. The sample comprises some 52,000 distinct CDR3 sequences, about 7% of which are singletons, and approximately 2.6% rests with the top ten. This clonotype was seen repeatedly, ten times or more. The antigen is not known.

This material consisted of PBMCs, taken at surgery. The rearrangement joins TRBV28 to TRBJ2-3, with 8 bases that match TRBD1. This receptor was taken from a female donor with early-stage non-small cell lung cancer. Here the CDR3 reads CASGGPDRALTDTQYF. CDR3 bases: TGTGCCAGCGGGGGACCGGACAGGGCTCTCACAGATACGCAGTATTTT.